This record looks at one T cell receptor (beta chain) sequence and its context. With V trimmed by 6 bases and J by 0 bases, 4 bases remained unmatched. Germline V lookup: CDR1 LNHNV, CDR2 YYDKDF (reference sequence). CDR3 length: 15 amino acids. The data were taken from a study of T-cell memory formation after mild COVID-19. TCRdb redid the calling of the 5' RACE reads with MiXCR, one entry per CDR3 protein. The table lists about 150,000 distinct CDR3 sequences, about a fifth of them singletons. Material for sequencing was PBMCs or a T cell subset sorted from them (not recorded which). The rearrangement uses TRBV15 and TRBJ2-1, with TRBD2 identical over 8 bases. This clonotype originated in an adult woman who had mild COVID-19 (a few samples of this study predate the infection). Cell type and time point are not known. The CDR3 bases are TGTGCCACCAGTCGAAGCGGGAGCTCCTACAATGAGCAGTTCTTC. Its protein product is CATSRSGSSYNEQFF.